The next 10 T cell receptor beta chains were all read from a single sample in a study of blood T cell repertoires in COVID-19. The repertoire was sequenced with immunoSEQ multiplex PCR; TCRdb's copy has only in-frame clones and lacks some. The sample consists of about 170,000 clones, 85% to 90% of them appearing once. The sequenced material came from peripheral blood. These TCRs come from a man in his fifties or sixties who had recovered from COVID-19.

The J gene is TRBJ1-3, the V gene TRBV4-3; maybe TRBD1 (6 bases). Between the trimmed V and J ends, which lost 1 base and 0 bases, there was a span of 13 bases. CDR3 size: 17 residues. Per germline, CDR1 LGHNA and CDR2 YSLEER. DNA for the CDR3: TGCGCCAGCAGCCAAGCCCCGGACAGCCTCTCTGGAAACACCATATATTTT. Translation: CASSQAPDSLSGNTIYF.

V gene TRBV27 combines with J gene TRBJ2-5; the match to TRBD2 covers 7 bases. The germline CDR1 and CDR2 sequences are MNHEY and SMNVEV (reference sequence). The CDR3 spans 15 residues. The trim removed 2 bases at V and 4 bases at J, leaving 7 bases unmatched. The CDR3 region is CASSLGSGRGETQYF. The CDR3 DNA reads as TGTGCCAGCAGTTTAGGGTCAGGGAGGGGAGAGACCCAGTACTTC.

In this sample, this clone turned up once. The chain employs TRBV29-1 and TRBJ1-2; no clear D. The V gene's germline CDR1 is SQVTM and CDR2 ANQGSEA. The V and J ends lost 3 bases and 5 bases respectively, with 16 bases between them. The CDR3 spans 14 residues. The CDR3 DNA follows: TGCAGCGTTGAGGGCCCGACCATATGGTATGGCTACACCTTC. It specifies CSVEGPTIWYGYTF.

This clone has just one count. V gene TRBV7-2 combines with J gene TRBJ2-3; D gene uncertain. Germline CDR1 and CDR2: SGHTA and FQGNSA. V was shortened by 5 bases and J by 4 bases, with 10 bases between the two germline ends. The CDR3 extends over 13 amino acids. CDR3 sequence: CASSARFPDTQYF. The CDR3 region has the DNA TGTGCCAGCAGCGCTAGGTTCCCAGATACGCAGTATTTT. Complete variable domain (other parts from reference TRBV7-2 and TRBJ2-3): GAGVSQSPSNKVTEKGKDVELRCDPISGHTALYWYRQSLGQGLEFLIYFQGNSAPDKSGLPSDRFSAERTGGSVSTLTIQRTQQEDSAVYLCASSARFPDTQYFGPGTRLTVL.

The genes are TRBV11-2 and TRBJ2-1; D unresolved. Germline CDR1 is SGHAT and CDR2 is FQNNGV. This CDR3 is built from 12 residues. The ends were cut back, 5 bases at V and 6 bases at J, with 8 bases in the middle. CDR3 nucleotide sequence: TGTGCCAGCAGCCCACTCTCCAATGAGCAGTTCTTC. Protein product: CASSPLSNEQFF.

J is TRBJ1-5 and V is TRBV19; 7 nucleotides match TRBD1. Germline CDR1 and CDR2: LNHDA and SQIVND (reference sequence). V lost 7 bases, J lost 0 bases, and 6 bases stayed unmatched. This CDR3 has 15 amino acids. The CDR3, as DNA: TGTGCCAGTAATAAGGGACAGTATAGCAATCAGCCCCAGCATTTT. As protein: CASNKGQYSNQPQHF.

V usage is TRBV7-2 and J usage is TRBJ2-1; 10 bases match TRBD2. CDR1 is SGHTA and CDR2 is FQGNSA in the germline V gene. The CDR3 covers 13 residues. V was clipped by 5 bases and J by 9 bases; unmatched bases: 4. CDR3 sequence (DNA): TGTGCCAGCAGCCAGCGACTAGCGGGTGAGCAGTTCTTC. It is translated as CASSQRLAGEQFF.

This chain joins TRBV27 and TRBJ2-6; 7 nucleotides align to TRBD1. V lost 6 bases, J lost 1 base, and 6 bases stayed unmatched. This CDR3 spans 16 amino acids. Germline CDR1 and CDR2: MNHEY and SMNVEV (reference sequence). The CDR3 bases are TGTGCCAGCAGACCAGACAGGGATTCTGGGGCCAACGTCCTGACTTTC. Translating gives CASRPDRDSGANVLTF.

This CDR3 is CASRSGLAALEGAETQYF. CDR3 DNA sequence: TGTGCCAGCAGATCCGGACTAGCGGCCTTAGAGGGGGCGGAGACCCAGTACTTC. The chain uses TRBV27 and TRBJ2-5; 10 positions match TRBD2. Germline V gene lookup returns CDR1 MNHEY and CDR2 SMNVEV (reference sequence). The CDR3 has 18 amino acids. With V trimmed by 6 bases and J by 5 bases, 18 bases remained unmatched.

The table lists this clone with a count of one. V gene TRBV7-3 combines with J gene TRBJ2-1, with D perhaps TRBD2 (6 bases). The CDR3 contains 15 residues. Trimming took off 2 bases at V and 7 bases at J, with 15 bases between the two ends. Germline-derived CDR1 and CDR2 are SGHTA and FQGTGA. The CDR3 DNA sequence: TGTGCCAGCAGCTTAGGAGGGGTATCGAGGAATGAGCAGTTCTTC. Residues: CASSLGGVSRNEQFF.